This record covers a single T cell receptor beta chain. Assay used: immunoSEQ multiplex PCR; TCRdb lists only in-frame clones, some missing. The sample holds some 60,000 clones, 70% to 90% seen once. V was clipped by 5 bases and J by 3 bases; unmatched bases: 4. CDR1 and CDR2 from the germline V gene are SGHTA and FQGNSA. The CDR3 covers 14 residues. This sample stems from a study of T cell repertoires in ileal Crohn's disease. Stated time point: neoterminal ileum biopsy at postoperative endoscopy, about 6 months after surgery. The chain couples TRBV7-2 to TRBJ2-7; 10 bases agree with TRBD1. The TCR sequence derives from an adult with Crohn's disease. The sequenced material came from ileal tissue. The CDR3 spells CASSRGQGGYEQYF. The CDR3, as DNA: TGTGCCAGCAGCCGCGGACAGGGGGGCTACGAGCAGTACTTC.